Each of the 13 T cell receptor beta chains below was sequenced from the same sample in a study of blood T cell repertoires in COVID-19 (dated by TCRdb to 2020 to 2022). Receptor libraries were prepared by the immunoSEQ multiplex PCR assay. TCRdb took this table from immuneACCESS and kept in-frame rearrangements with V and J called. Such tables lack part of the clones; where checked against another copy, unresolved V genes explain under half of the gap, and the rest is unexplained. This sample gives over 80,000 clones in total; less than 90% of them show up just once. Approximately 1.3% of the sample comes from the top ten. What was sequenced was peripheral blood. The source of these receptors is a man of 80 years or more with active or convalescent COVID-19.

This clone was recorded only once. This chain connects TRBV6-5 to TRBJ2-1, with D tentatively TRBD1 (6 bases). V was trimmed by 0 bases and J by 2 bases, leaving 8 bases between them. Germline loops: CDR1 MNHEY, CDR2 SVGAGI. The CDR3 is 15 amino acids. Here the CDR3 reads CASSYSGGPYNEQFF. In DNA, the CDR3 is TGTGCCAGCAGTTACTCTGGGGGCCCCTACAATGAGCAGTTCTTC.

The CDR3 loop is CASSQGLAGTNTGELFF. The CDR3 nucleotides read TGTGCCAGCTCTCAAGGACTAGCGGGGACGAACACCGGGGAGCTGTTTTTT. This chain uses TRBV18 with TRBJ2-2; TRBD2 agrees at 12 bases. Looked up from germline, CDR1 is KGHSH and CDR2 is LQKENI. Trimming took 6 bases from V and 0 from J; bases not matched to a gene: 5. The CDR3 has 17 amino acids.

This sequence joins TRBV23-1 and TRBJ1-1, with 10 positions matching TRBD1. TRBV23-1 is marked as an open reading frame, function uncertain. The V and J ends lost 3 bases and 5 bases, in that order; junction bases with no gene match: 9. The CDR3 loop spans 16 amino acids. CDR3 sequence: CASSQFRQGAKTEAFF. DNA for the CDR3: TGCGCCAGCAGTCAGTTTCGACAGGGGGCGAAGACTGAAGCTTTCTTT.

V is TRBV7-2 and J is TRBJ2-4, with D maybe TRBD2 (6 bases). V dropped 1 base and J dropped 8 bases, with 12 bases sitting between them. Germline CDR1 SGHTA, CDR2 FQGNSA. The CDR3 runs to 14 residues. CDR3 loop: CASSLGTTPDIQYF. Here the CDR3 DNA reads TGTGCCAGCAGCTTAGGGACTACCCCGGACATTCAGTACTTC. The full variable domain, completed using reference TRBV7-2 and TRBJ2-4, is GAGVSQSPSNKVTEKGKDVELRCDPISGHTALYWYRQSLGQGLEFLIYFQGNSAPDKSGLPSDRFSAERTGGSVSTLTIQRTQQEDSAVYLCASSLGTTPDIQYFGAGTRLSVL.

The chain uses TRBV24-1 and TRBJ1-4; D unclear. Germline assignment: CDR1 KGHDR and CDR2 SFDVKD. The V end lost 1 base, the J end lost 7 bases, and 9 bases lay between the germline ends. The CDR3 runs to 14 residues. In nucleotides, the CDR3 is TGTGCCACCAGTGATTTTCAGGAGGGTGAAAAACTGTTTTTT. It translates to CATSDFQEGEKLFF.

In its sample, this clone was seen once. At one of its ends the junction is not consistent with the germline gene, which may arise from a read error. V and J are TRBV10-3 and TRBJ2-1; possibly TRBD2 for D (6 bases). Germline V gene lookup returns CDR1 ENHRY and CDR2 SYGVKD. The CDR3 loop spans 14 amino acids. This chain's CDR3 is CAINPGDSNNEQFF. The CDR3, as DNA: TGTGCCATCAATCCTGGGGACTCCAACAATGAGCAGTTCTTC.

This clone was seen a single time. The chain recombines TRBV2 with TRBJ1-4; tentatively, D is TRBD1 (6 bases). Germline lookup yields CDR1 SNHLY and CDR2 FYNNEI. Between the trimmed V and J ends, which lost 7 bases and 5 bases, there was a span of 17 bases. The CDR3 is made up of 15 amino acids. Here the CDR3 DNA reads TGTGCCAGCAAAAGTAACGAACAGGGAAATGAAAAACTGTTTTTT. This codes for CASKSNEQGNEKLFF.

The chain's CDR3 is CATKQETNYGYTF. CDR3 DNA sequence: TGTGCCACCAAACAGGAGACTAACTATGGCTACACCTTC. The genes are TRBV15 and TRBJ1-2; D is possibly TRBD1 (5 bases). The CDR3 spans 13 residues. V was clipped by 7 bases and J by 0 bases, with 9 bases between them. Germline V CDR1 and CDR2: LNHNV, YYDKDF (reference sequence).

The J gene is TRBJ2-7, the V gene TRBV3-1 (or the pseudogene TRBV3-2), with TRBD1 matching 8 bases. V shed 4 bases and J 7 bases; nucleotides not matched to a gene: 9. CDR3 length: 14 amino acids. Germline V CDR1 and CDR2: LGHDT, YNNKEL (reference sequence). CDR3 coding DNA: TGTGCCAGCAGCCCAGGGGGCAGTGCCCTGGAGCAGTACTTC. It specifies CASSPGGSALEQYF.

The CDR3 spells CASSENDRGHPNYGYTF. The CDR3 region has the DNA TGTGCCAGCAGCGAGAATGACAGGGGCCATCCCAACTATGGCTACACCTTC. This sequence joins TRBV9 and TRBJ1-2, with 8 bases matching TRBD1. Germline CDR1 reads SGDLS; CDR2 reads YYNGEE. The length of the CDR3 is 17 residues. The trim removed 3 bases at V and 2 bases at J, leaving 12 bases unmatched. The full variable domain, rest sourced from reference TRBV9 and TRBJ1-2, is DSGVTQTPKHLITATGQRVTLRCSPRSGDLSVYWYQQSLDQGLQFLIQYYNGEERAKGNILERFSAQQFPDLHSELNLSSLELGDSALYFCASSENDRGHPNYGYTFGSGTRLTVV.

This clone was detected once. The chain couples TRBV30 to TRBJ1-6; D perhaps matches TRBD1 (6 bases). The germline V gene encodes CDR1 GTSNPN and CDR2 SVGIG (reference sequence). This CDR3 contains 12 residues. The V end was cut by 7 bases, the J end by 8 bases, with 12 bases between. CDR3 sequence (DNA): TGTGCCTTGGGGGCGTTGGATTCACCCCTCCACTTT. Protein sequence: CALGALDSPLHF.

The chain recombines TRBV5-1 with TRBJ2-3, with 12 nucleotides matching TRBD2. The germline gives CDR1 SGHRS, CDR2 YFSETQ. The CDR3 covers 16 residues. Trimming took 3 bases from V and 5 from J; bases not matched to a gene: 7. CDR3 residues: CASSWTSGAVGDTQYF. The CDR3 DNA sequence: TGCGCCAGCAGCTGGACTAGCGGGGCGGTGGGAGATACGCAGTATTTT.

This clone has only one observation. The rearrangement joins TRBV7-8 to TRBJ2-2; 10 nucleotides agree with TRBD2. The CDR3 runs to 15 residues. The trim removed 7 bases at V and 5 bases at J, leaving 7 bases unmatched. The germline CDR1 and CDR2 sequences are SGHVS and FQNEAQ. CDR3 coding DNA: TGTGCCAGCACCGCCGGACTAGCGGTAACCGGGGAGCTGTTTTTT. The encoded protein is CASTAGLAVTGELFF.